The rows below give T cell receptor beta chains drawn from one sample of a study of T cells in Graves' hyperthyroidism and ophthalmopathy. In TCRdb, the multiplex PCR reads were re-called with MiXCR into one record per CDR3 protein. The table includes a few hundred thousand distinct CDR3 sequences, 15% to 19% detected once. Sequences were obtained from blood. These receptors originate from a woman younger than 35 with Graves' hyperthyroidism. Both conserved end residues are part of each CDR3.

CASSQDFRGSGYTF TRBV3-1
CASSQQGAETQYF TRBV19
CASTSAVAFF TRBV2
CASSPGGASYNEQFF TRBV28
CASGMRGQSTDTQYF TRBV13
CASSNDRGQEQYF TRBV25-1
CASSGPRTANTGELFF TRBV5-1
CATSDPGLGWYF TRBV24-1
CASSAGTGENTEAFF TRBV6-1
CASRSSRFRLWTEAFF TRBV5-1
CASSGDNGRGNTIYF TRBV2
CASSSFGRAGNTIYF TRBV7-9
CASSSPELPYEQYF TRBV6-1
CAIRLDRENSPLHF TRBV10-3
CAWGPTGEAFF TRBV30
CASSWDRGRTGELFF TRBV28
CASSPLGGNTYEQYF TRBV6-2/TRBV6-3
CSAHWGTDSNQPQHF TRBV20-1
CASSTGPNRKDEQFF TRBV19
CASSQDLYSSYNEQFF TRBV3-1
CSAPGTGYGGYTF TRBV29-1
CSVEGHVGTGELFF TRBV29-1
CASSQGPANTEAFF TRBV3-1
CASSGWGTEAFF TRBV25-1
CSGRGTGSIDYTF TRBV20-1
CASSLRTGVSPLHF TRBV5-5
CASTPGGDNQPQHF TRBV6-1
CASSSPQASYEQYF TRBV2
CASSQVGGRGQPQHF TRBV4-1
CASSRVDWDTEAFF TRBV14
CATSEGSGGDGRDTQYF TRBV24-1
CASSGRGHTEAFF TRBV11-3
CASGLGTGDEEQYF TRBV12-3/TRBV12-4
CASSKATGELFF TRBV19
CASSQGLAGREQYF TRBV3-1
CASSYLSTIASTDTQYF TRBV6-1
CASRRRDRLYGYTF TRBV27
CASSEVPGQLGGIANQPQHF TRBV6-1
CASQQGASNQPQHF TRBV6-1
CSAPFPETHFEQYF TRBV20-1